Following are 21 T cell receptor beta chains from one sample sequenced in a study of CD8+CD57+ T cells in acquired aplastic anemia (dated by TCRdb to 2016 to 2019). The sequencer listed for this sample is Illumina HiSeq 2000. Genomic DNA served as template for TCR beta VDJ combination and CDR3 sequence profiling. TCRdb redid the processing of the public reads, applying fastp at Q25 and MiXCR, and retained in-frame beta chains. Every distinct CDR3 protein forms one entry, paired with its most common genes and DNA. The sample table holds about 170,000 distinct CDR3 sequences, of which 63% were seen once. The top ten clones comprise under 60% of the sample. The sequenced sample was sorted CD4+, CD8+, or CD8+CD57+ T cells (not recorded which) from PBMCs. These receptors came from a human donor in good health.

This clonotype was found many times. DNA of the CDR3: TGTGCCAGCAGCTTAGCGTCGGTGGGACAGGAGTACTACGAGCAGTACTTC. Amino acids: CASSLASVGQEYYEQYF. This chain uses TRBV7-8 with TRBJ2-7; TRBD1 matches at 8 bases. Germline V gene sequence: CDR1 SGHVS, CDR2 FQNEAQ. V was clipped by 0 bases and J by 3 bases; unmatched bases: 10. The CDR3 loop spans 17 amino acids. The full variable domain, completed using reference TRBV7-8 and TRBJ2-7, is GAGVSQSPRYKVAKRGQDVALRCDPISGHVSLFWYQQALGQGPEFLTYFQNEAQLDKSGLPSDRFFAERPEGSVSTLKIQRTQQEDSAVYLCASSLASVGQEYYEQYFGPGTRLTVT.

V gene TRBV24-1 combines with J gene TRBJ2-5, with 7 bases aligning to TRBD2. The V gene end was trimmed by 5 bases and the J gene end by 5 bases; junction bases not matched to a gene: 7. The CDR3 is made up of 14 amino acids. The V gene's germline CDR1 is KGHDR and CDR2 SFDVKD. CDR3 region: CATSAPGGRETQYF. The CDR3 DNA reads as TGTGCCACCAGTGCGCCGGGAGGACGGGAGACCCAGTACTTC.

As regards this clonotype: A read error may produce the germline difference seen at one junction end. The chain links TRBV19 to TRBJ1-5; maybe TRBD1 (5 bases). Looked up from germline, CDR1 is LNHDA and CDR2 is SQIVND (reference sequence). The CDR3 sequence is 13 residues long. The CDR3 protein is CASGTGGNQPRHF. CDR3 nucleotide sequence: TGTGCCAGTGGGACGGGAGGCAATCAGCCCCGGCATTTT.

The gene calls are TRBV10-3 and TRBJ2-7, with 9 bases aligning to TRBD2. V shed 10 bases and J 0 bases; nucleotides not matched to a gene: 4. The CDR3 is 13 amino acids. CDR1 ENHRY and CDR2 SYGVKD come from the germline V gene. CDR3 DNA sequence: TGTGCCACCGCGGGGGGGATCTCCTACGAGCAGTACTTC. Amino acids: CATAGGISYEQYF.

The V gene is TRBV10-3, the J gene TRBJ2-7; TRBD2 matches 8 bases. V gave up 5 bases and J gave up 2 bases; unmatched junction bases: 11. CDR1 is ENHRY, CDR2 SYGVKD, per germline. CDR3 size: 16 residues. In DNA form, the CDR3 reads TGTGCCATCAGTCAAACGGGGGGGGAAAAGGCCTACGAGCAGTACTTC. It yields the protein CAISQTGGEKAYEQYF.

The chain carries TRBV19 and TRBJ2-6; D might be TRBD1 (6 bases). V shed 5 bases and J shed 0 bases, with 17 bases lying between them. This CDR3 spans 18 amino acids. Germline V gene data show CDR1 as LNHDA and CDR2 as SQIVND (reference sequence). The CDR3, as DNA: TGTGCCAGTAGTCCTAGACAGGTGCAGATCTCTGGGGCCAACGTCCTGACTTTC. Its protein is CASSPRQVQISGANVLTF.

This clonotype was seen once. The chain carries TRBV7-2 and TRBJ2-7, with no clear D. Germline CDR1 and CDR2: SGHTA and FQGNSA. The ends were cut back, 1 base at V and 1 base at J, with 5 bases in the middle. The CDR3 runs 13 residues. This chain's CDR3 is CASSLVRSYEQYF. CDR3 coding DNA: TGTGCCAGCAGCTTAGTACGGTCCTACGAGCAGTACTTC.

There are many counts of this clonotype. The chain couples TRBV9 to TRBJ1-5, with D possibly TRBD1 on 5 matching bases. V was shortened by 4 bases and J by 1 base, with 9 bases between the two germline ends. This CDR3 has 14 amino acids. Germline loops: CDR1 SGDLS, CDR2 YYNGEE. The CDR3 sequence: CASSQGSSNQPQHF. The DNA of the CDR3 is TGTGCCAGCAGCCAGGGTTCCAGCAATCAGCCCCAGCATTTT.

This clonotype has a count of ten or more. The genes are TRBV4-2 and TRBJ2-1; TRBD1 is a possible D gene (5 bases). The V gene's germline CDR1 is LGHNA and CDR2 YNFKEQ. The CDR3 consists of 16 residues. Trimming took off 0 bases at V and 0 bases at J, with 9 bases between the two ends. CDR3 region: CASSQDRGSSYNEQFF. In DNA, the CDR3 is TGTGCCAGCAGCCAAGATAGGGGCAGCTCCTACAATGAGCAGTTCTTC.

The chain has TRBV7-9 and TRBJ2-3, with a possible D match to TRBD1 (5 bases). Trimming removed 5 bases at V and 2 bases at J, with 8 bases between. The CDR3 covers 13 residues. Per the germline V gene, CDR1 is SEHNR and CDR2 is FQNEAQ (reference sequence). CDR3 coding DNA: TGTGCCAGCAGCACGACAGCCACAGATACGCAGTATTTT. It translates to CASSTTATDTQYF.

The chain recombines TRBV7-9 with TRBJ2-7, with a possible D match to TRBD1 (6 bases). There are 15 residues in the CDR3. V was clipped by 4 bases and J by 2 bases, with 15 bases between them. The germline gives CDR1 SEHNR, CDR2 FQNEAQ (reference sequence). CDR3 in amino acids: CASSSVTGTPYEQYF. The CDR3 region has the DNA TGTGCCAGCAGCTCAGTAACCGGGACACCCTACGAGCAGTACTTC.

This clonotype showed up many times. CDR3 sequence (DNA): TGTGCCAGCAGCTCCACCGGACAGGGTGGAATAAGCACAGATACGCAGTATTTT. As protein: CASSSTGQGGISTDTQYF. The genes are TRBV11-3 and TRBJ2-3; TRBD1 agrees at 8 bases. Germline CDR1 SGHNT, CDR2 YENEEA. V dropped 4 bases and J dropped 0; count of bases not matched to a gene: 12. The CDR3 runs 18 residues.

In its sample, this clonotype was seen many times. The DNA for the CDR3 is TGTGCCAGCAGCCAAGCGACCACAGATACGCAGTATTTT. Translated: CASSQATTDTQYF. V usage is TRBV14 and J usage is TRBJ2-3; D gene uncertain. CDR1 is SGHDN, CDR2 FVKESK, per germline. The CDR3 runs 13 residues. Trimming removed 1 base at V and 2 bases at J, with 4 bases between.

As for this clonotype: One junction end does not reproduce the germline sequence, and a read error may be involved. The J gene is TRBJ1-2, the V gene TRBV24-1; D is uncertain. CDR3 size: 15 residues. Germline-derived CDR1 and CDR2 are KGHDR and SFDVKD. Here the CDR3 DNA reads TGTACCACCAGTGATCTGTCCGACGGAGCCTATGGCTACACCTTC. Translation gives CTTSDLSDGAYGYTF.

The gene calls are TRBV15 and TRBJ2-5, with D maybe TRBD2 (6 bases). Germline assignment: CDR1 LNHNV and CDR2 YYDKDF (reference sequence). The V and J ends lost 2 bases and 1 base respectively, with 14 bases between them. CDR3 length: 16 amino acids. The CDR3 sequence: CATSRRQGLGQETQYF. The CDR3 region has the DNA TGTGCCACCAGCAGAAGGCAGGGACTTGGCCAAGAGACCCAGTACTTC.

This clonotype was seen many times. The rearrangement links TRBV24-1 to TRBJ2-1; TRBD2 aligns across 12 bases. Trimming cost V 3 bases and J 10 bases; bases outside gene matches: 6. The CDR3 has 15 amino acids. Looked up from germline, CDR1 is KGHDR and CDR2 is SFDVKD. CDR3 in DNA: TGTGCCACCAGTGATCTCGGACTAGCGGGGTACGAGCAGTTCTTC. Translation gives CATSDLGLAGYEQFF.

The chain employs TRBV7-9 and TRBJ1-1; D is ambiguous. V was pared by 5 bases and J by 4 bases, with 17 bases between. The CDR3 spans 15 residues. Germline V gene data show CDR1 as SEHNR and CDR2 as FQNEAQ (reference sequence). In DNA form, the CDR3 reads TGTGCCAGCAGCCCCTCTCGTGGAGGAATCACTGAAGCTTTCTTT. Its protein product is CASSPSRGGITEAFF. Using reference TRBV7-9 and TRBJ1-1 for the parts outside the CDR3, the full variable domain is DTGVSQNPRHKITKRGQNVTFRCDPISEHNRLYWYRQTLGQGPEFLTYFQNEAQLEKSRLLSDRFSAERPKGSFSTLEIQRTEQGDSAMYLCASSPSRGGITEAFFGQGTRLTVV.

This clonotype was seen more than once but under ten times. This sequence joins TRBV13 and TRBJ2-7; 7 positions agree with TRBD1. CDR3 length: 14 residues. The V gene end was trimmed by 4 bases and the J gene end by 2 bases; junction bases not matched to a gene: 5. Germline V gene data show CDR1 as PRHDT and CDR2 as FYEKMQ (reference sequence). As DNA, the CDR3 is TGTGCCAGCAGCTACGTCGACAGGGCCTACGAGCAGTACTTC. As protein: CASSYVDRAYEQYF.

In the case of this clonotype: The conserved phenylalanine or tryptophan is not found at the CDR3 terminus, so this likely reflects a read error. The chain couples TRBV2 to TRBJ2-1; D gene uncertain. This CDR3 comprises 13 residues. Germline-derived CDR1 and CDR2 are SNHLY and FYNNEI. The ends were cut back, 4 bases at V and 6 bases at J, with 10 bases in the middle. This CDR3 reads CASSVSRINEQFL. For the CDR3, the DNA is TGTGCCAGCAGTGTCTCTAGGATCAATGAGCAGTTCCTC.

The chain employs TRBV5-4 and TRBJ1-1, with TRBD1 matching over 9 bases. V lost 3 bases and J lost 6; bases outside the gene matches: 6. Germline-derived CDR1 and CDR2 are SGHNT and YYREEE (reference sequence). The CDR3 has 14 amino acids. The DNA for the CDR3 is TGTGCCAGCAGCTCCAACAGGGGGCCGGCTGAAGCTTTCTTT. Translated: CASSSNRGPAEAFF. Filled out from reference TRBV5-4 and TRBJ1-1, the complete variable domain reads ETGVTQSPTHLIKTRGQQVTLRCSSQSGHNTVSWYQQALGQGPQFIFQYYREEENGRGNFPPRFSGLQFPNYSSELNVNALELDDSALYLCASSSNRGPAEAFFGQGTRLTVV.

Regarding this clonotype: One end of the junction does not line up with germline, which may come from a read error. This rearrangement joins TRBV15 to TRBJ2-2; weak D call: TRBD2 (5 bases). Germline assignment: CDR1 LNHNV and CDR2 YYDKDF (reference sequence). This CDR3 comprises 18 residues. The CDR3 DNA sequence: TGTGCCACCAGCAGAGATAGGTCTCAGAAAGCGAACACCGGGGAGCCGTTTTTT. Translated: CATSRDRSQKANTGEPFF.